This TCR beta chain was recovered during a study of cytomegalovirus exposure and HLA in healthy donors. Turning to this clone: Its target is unknown.

The study's findings and limits: Common viral pathogens (according to a later analysis) appeared linked to several of the most significant clusters. Reported results showed that the classifier diagnosed cytomegalovirus status with high specificity and sensitivity. TCR beta sequences numbering over 15,000 were associated with HLA alleles at 0.05 false discovery rate in a later analysis. With later analysis, a missense DCLRE1C variant became linked to TCR beta V- and J-gene trimming.

The PCR used 60 Vbeta and 13 Jbeta primers. Assay: immunoSEQ multiplex PCR; the TCRdb copy retains only in-frame clones and omits some. The sample records 100,000 to 120,000 clones, over 60% being singletons. The receptor comes from an older woman in good health and CMV-seropositive. The sequencing sample was made of PBMCs.

The chain's CDR3 is CASSQGPGVRPNNEQFF. The CDR3 DNA reads TGTGCCAGCAGCCAAGGGCCGGGAGTTAGACCAAACAATGAGCAGTTCTTC. The rearrangement joins TRBV14 to TRBJ2-1; maybe TRBD2 (6 bases). The CDR3 covers 17 residues. From germline, CDR1 is SGHDN and CDR2 FVKESK. Between the trimmed V and J ends, which lost 1 base and 5 bases, there was a span of 18 bases.